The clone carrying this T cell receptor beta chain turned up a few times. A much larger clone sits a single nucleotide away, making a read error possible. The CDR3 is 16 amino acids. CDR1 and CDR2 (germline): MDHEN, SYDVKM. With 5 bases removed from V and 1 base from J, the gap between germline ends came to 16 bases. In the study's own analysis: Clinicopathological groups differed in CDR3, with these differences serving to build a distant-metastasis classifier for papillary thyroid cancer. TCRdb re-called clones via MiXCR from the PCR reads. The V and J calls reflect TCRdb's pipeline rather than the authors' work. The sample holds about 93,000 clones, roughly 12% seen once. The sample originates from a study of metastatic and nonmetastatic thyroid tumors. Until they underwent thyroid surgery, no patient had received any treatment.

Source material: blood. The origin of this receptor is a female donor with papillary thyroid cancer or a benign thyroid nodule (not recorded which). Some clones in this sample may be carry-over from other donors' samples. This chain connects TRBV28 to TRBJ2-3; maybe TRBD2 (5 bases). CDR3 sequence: CASSPAVRAGTDTQYF. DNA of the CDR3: TGTGCCAGCAGTCCAGCCGTGAGGGCGGGCACAGATACGCAGTATTTT.